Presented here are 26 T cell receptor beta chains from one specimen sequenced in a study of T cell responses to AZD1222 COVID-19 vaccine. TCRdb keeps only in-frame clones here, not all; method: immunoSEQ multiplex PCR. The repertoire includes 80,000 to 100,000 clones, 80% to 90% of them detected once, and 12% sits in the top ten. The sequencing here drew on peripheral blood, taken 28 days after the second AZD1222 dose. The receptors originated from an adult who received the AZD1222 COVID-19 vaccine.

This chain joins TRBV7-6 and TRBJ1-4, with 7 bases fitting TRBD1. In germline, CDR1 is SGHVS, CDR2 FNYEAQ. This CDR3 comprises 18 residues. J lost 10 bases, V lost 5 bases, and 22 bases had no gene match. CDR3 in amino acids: CASSQIPRGSFENGKLFF. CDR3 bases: TGTGCCAGCAGCCAAATTCCCAGGGGGTCATTCGAGAACGGAAAACTGTTTTTT.

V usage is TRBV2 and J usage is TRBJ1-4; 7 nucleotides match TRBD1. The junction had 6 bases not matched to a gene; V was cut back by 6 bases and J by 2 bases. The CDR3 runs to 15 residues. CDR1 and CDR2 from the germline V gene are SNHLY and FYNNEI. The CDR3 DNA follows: TGTGCCAGCAGGCTAACAGGGGTGACTAATGAAAAACTGTTTTTT. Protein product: CASRLTGVTNEKLFF.

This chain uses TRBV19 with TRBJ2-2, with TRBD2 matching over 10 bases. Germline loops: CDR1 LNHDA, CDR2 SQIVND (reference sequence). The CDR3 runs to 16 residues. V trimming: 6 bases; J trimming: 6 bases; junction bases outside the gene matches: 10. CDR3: CASRGTSEKRSGELFF. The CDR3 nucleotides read TGTGCCAGTAGGGGGACTAGCGAAAAAAGGTCCGGGGAGCTGTTTTTT. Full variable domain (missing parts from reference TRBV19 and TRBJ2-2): DGGITQSPKYLFRKEGQNVTLSCEQNLNHDAMYWYRQDPGQGLRLIYYSQIVNDFQKGDIAEGYSVSREKKESFPLTVTSAQKNPTAFYLCASRGTSEKRSGELFFGEGSRLTVL.

The CDR3 spells CASSQVFGGVYGYTF. For the CDR3, the DNA is TGCGCCAGCAGCCAAGTCTTTGGGGGGGTCTATGGCTACACCTTC. The rearrangement joins TRBV4-3 to TRBJ1-2, with D perhaps TRBD1 (5 bases). There are 15 residues in the CDR3. The germline V and J ends were trimmed by 1 base and 4 bases, with 13 bases remaining between them. CDR1 is LGHNA, CDR2 YSLEER, per germline.

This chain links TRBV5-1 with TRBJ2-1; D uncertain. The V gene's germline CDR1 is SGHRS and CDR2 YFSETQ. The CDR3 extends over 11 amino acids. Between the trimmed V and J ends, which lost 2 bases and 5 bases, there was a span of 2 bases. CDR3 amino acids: CASSLNNEQFF. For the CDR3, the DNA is TGCGCCAGCAGCTTAAACAATGAGCAGTTCTTC.

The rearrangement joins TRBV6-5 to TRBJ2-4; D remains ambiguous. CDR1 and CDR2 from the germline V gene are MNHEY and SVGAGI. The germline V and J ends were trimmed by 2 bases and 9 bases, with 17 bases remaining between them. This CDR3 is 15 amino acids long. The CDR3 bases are TGTGCCAGCAGTTACGATGGCCAGGCTGTTAGCATTCAGTACTTC. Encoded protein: CASSYDGQAVSIQYF.

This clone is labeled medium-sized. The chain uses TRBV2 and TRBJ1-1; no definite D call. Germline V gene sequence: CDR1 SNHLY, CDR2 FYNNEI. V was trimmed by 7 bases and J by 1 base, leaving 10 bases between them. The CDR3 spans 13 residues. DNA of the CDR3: TGTGCCAGCAAACAAAGGGAGAACACTGAAGCTTTCTTT. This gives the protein CASKQRENTEAFF.

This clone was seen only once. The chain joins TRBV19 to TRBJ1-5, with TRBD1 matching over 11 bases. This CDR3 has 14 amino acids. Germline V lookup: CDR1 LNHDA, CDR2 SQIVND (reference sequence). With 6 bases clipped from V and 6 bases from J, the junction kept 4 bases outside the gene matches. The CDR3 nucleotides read TGTGCCAGTAGGGCGGGGACAGGGGGTCAGCCCCAGCATTTT. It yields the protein CASRAGTGGQPQHF.

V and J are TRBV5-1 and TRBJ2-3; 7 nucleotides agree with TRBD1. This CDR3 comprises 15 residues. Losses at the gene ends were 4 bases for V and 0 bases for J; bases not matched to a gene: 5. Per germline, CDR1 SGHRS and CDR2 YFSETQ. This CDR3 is CASSVGQTSTDTQYF. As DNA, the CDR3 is TGCGCCAGCAGCGTGGGACAGACTAGCACAGATACGCAGTATTTT. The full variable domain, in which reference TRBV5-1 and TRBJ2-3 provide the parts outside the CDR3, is KAGVTQTPRYLIKTRGQQVTLSCSPISGHRSVSWYQQTPGQGLQFLFEYFSETQRNKGNFPGRFSGRQFSNSRSEMNVSTLELGDSALYLCASSVGQTSTDTQYFGPGTRLTVL.

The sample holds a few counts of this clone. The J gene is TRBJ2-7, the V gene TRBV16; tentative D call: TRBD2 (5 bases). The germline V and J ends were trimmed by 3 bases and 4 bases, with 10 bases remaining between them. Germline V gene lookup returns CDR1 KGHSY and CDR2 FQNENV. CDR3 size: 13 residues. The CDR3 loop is CASSHGPGYEQYF. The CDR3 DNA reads TGTGCCAGCAGCCATGGGCCGGGATACGAGCAGTACTTC. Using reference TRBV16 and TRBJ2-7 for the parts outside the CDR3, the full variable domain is GEEVAQTPKHLVRGEGQKAKLYCAPIKGHSYVFWYQQVLKNEFKFLISFQNENVFDETGMPKERFSAKCLPNSPCSLEIQATKLEDSAVYFCASSHGPGYEQYFGPGTRLTVT.

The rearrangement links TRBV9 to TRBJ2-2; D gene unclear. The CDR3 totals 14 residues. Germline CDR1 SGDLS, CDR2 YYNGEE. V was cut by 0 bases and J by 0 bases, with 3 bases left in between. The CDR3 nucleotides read TGTGCCAGCAGCGTAGTGCCGAACACCGGGGAGCTGTTTTTT. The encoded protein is CASSVVPNTGELFF.

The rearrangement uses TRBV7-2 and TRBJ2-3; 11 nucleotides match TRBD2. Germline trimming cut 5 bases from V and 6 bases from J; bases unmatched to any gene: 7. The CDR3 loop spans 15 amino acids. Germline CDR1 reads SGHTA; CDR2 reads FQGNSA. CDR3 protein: CASSPPGLAVDTQYF. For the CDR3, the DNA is TGTGCCAGCAGCCCCCCGGGACTAGCGGTTGATACGCAGTATTTT.

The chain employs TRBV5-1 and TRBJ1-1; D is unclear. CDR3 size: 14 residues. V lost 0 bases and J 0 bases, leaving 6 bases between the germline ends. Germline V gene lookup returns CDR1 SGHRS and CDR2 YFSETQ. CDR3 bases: TGCGCCAGCAGCTTGGAGCTCATGAACACTGAAGCTTTCTTT. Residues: CASSLELMNTEAFF.

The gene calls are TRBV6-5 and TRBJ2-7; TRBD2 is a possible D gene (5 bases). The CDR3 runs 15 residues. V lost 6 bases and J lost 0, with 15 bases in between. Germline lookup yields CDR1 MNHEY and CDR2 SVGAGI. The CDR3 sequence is CASRPGIRSSYEQYF. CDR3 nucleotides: TGTGCCAGCAGACCGGGGATCAGGAGCTCCTACGAGCAGTACTTC.

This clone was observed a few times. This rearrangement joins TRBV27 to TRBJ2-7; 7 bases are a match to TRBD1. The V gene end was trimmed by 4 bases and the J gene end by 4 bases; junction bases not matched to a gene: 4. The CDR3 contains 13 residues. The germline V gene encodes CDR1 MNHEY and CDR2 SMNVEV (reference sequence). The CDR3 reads CASSYGTDYEQYF. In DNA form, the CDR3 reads TGTGCCAGCAGTTACGGGACAGATTACGAGCAGTACTTC.

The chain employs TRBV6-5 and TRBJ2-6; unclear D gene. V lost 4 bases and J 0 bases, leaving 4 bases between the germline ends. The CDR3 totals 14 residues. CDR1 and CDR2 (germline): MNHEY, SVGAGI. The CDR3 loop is CASSLDSGANVLTF. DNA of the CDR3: TGTGCCAGCAGTTTGGACTCTGGGGCCAACGTCCTGACTTTC.

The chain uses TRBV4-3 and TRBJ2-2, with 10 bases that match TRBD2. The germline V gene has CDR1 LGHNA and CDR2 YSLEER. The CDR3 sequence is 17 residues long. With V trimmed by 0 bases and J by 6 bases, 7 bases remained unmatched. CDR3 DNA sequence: TGCGCCAGCAGCCAAGAATACGTAGCGGGAGGATCCGGGGAGCTGTTTTTT. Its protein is CASSQEYVAGGSGELFF.

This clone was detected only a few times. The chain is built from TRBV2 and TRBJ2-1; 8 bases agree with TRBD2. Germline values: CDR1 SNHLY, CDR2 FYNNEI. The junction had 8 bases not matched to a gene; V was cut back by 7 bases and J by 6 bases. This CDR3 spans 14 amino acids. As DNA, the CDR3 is TGTGCCAGCATGGGTAGCGGGAATCGCAATGAGCAGTTCTTC. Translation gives CASMGSGNRNEQFF. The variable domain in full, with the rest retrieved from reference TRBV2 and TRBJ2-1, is EPEVTQTPSHQVTQMGQEVILRCVPISNHLYFYWYRQILGQKVEFLVSFYNNEISEKSEIFDDQFSVERPDGSNFTLKIRSTKLEDSAMYFCASMGSGNRNEQFFGPGTRLTVL.

CDR3 DNA sequence: TGTGCCACCAGTGATTCGGGGACAGGGGGCACTGAAGCTTTCTTT. Its protein is CATSDSGTGGTEAFF. This chain links TRBV24-1 with TRBJ1-1, with TRBD1 matching 11 bases. V was pared by 2 bases and J by 4 bases, with 2 bases of the junction left unmatched. This CDR3 has 15 residues. CDR1 KGHDR and CDR2 SFDVKD come from the germline V gene.

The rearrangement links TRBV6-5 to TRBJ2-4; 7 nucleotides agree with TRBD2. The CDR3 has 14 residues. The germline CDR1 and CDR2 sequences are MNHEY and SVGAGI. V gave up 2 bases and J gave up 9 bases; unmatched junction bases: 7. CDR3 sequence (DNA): TGTGCCAGCAGTTACGAGCTAGCGGTCCCCATTCAGTACTTC. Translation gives CASSYELAVPIQYF.

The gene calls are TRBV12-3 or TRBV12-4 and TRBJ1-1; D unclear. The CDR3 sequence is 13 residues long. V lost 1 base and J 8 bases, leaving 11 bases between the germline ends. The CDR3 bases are TGTGCCAGCAGTTTAGACAGATCAAAAGAAGCTTTCTTT. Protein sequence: CASSLDRSKEAFF.

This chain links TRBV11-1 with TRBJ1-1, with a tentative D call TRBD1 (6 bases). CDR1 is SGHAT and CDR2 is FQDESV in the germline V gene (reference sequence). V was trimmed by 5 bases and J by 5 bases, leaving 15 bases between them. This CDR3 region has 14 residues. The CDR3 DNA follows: TGTGCCAGCAGCCCCAATAGAAGGGGGACTGAAGCTTTCTTT. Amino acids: CASSPNRRGTEAFF.

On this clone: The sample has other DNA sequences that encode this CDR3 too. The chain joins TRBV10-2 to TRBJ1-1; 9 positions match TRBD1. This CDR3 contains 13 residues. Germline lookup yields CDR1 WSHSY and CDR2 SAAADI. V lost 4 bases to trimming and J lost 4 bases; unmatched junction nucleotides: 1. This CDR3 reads CASSVTGGTEAFF. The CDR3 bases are TGCGCCAGCAGTGTGACAGGGGGCACTGAAGCTTTCTTT.

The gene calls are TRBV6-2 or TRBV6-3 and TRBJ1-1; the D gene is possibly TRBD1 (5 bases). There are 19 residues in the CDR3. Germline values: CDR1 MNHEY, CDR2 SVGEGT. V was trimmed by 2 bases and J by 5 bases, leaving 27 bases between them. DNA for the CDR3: TGTGCCAGCAGTTACCAAACCACAAGGAGGGGAAGGAAGGGAACTGAAGCTTTCTTT. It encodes CASSYQTTRRGRKGTEAFF.

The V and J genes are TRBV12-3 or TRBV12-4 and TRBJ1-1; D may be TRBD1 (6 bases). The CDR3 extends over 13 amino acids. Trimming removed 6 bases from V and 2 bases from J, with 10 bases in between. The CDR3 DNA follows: TGTGCCAGCAGAAAGGGACATAACACTGAAGCTTTCTTT. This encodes CASRKGHNTEAFF.

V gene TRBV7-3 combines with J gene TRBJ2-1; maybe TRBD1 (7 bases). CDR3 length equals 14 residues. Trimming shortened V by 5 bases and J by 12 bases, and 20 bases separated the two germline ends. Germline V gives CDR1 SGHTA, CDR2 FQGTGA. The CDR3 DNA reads TGTGCCAGCAGCCCCCAGGGGGGCGACGCGGCGCAGTTCTTC. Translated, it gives CASSPQGGDAAQFF.